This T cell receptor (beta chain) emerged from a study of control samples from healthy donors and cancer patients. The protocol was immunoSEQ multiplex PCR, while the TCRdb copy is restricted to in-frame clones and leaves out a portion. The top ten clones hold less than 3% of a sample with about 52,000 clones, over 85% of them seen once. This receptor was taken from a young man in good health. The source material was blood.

In DNA, the CDR3 is TGTGCCAGCAGTTACGCGACTAGCGGGAGGAGAGAGACCCAGTACTTC. It codes for CASSYATSGRRETQYF. This chain uses TRBV6-6 with TRBJ2-5, with 13 bases lining up with TRBD2. Germline V gene sequence: CDR1 MNHNY, CDR2 SVGAGI (reference sequence). Trimming cost V 2 bases and J 4 bases; bases outside gene matches: 4. The CDR3 length is 16 residues.